These T cell receptor beta chains were read from a single sample in a study of T cell responses to AZD1222 COVID-19 vaccine. Measured with immunoSEQ multiplex PCR; TCRdb has only the in-frame clones, and not every one. The data contain more than 150,000 clones, around nine tenths of them singletons. Source: peripheral blood, taken after recovery from COVID-19. The receptors here all came from an adult who had recovered from COVID-19. Each CDR3 is given with its conserved first and last residue. The order of the fields is CDR3 protein, CDR3 DNA, D gene, clone size, J gene, V gene. The D gene is left open where the match is weak. Where a row states a size, it is once, few, many or the class of an expanded clone; other rows omit it.

CASSPEGGRWDEQFF | TGTGCCAGCAGCCCCGAGGGCGGCAGATGGGATGAGCAGTTCTTC | . | . | TRBJ2-1 | TRBV7-2
CASSAGHQPQHF | TGTGCCAGCAGCGCAGGGCACCAGCCCCAGCATTTT | . | . | TRBJ1-5 | TRBV6-4
CASSISLAGGEQYF | TGTGCCAGTAGTATCAGCCTAGCGGGAGGCGAGCAGTACTTC | TRBD2 | . | TRBJ2-7 | TRBV19
CASSQPPYEQYF | TGTGCCAGCAGCCAGCCGCCCTACGAGCAGTACTTC | . | . | TRBJ2-7 | TRBV4-2
CASSLGQGRTMNTEAFF | TGTGCCAGCAGCTTAGGTCAGGGTCGGACCATGAACACTGAAGCTTTCTTT | . | . | TRBJ1-1 | TRBV7-9
CASSVEASPTDTQYF | TGTGCCAGCAGCGTAGAGGCTAGCCCCACAGATACGCAGTATTTT | . | . | TRBJ2-3 | TRBV9
CASGTTMGNQPQHF | TGTGCCAGTGGCACGACTATGGGGAATCAGCCCCAGCATTTT | . | . | TRBJ1-5 | TRBV28
CASSTPGQGIYGYTF | TGTGCCAGCAGTACGCCGGGACAGGGAATCTATGGCTACACCTTC | TRBD1 | . | TRBJ1-2 | TRBV6-2/TRBV6-3
CASSSYDRGGEQYF | TGTGCCAGCAGCTCGTACGACAGGGGTGGCGAGCAGTACTTC | TRBD1 | . | TRBJ2-7 | TRBV7-8
CASSLARTGEREQYF | TGTGCCAGCAGCTTAGCAAGGACAGGGGAACGCGAGCAGTACTTC | TRBD1 | . | TRBJ2-7 | TRBV7-9
CATSSPPWDNEQFF | TGTGCCACCAGCAGCCCACCTTGGGACAATGAGCAGTTCTTC | . | . | TRBJ2-1 | TRBV15
CASSYRDRGPHEQFF | TGTGCCAGCAGCTACCGGGACAGGGGTCCCCATGAGCAGTTCTTC | TRBD1 | . | TRBJ2-1 | TRBV7-6
CASRPTGGRSTNEKLFF | TGTGCCAGCAGGCCGACAGGGGGCCGCTCCACTAATGAAAAACTGTTTTTT | TRBD1 | . | TRBJ1-4 | TRBV3-1/TRBV3-2
CASSDQGTGYEQFF | TGCGCCAGCAGTGACCAGGGGACAGGGTATGAGCAGTTCTTC | TRBD1 | . | TRBJ2-1 | TRBV10-1
CASSFSTPANSPLHF | TGTGCCAGCAGCTTTTCGACCCCCGCTAATTCACCCCTCCACTTT | . | . | TRBJ1-6 | TRBV7-9
CASSLNPGTGASGYTF | TGTGCCAGCAGCTTAAATCCAGGGACAGGGGCGAGCGGCTACACCTTC | TRBD1 | . | TRBJ1-2 | TRBV7-2
CASRDRAGGFNEQFF | TGTGCCAGCAGGGACCGAGCGGGAGGGTTTAATGAGCAGTTCTTC | TRBD2 | . | TRBJ2-1 | TRBV28
CASSGSYYNEQFF | TGTGCCAGCAGCGGGAGCTATTACAATGAGCAGTTCTTC | . | . | TRBJ2-1 | TRBV9
CASTQNEKLFF | TGTGCCAGCACCCAGAATGAAAAACTGTTTTTT | . | . | TRBJ1-4 | TRBV28
CASSMSLSHEQFF | TGTGCCAGTAGTATGAGCCTATCACATGAGCAGTTCTTC | . | . | TRBJ2-1 | TRBV19
CASSLEGFGLEKLFF | TGCGCCAGCAGCTTGGAGGGGTTCGGTCTGGAAAAACTGTTTTTT | . | . | TRBJ1-4 | TRBV5-1
CASSVGGRNQPQHF | TGTGCCAGCAGTGTAGGGGGCCGTAATCAGCCCCAGCATTTT | TRBD1 | . | TRBJ1-5 | TRBV7-8
CASSLVQEYGYTF | TGTGCCAGCAGCTTGGTCCAGGAATATGGCTACACCTTC | . | . | TRBJ1-2 | TRBV5-6
CASSQARTGELFF | TGCGCCAGCAGCCAAGCCAGAACCGGGGAGCTGTTTTTT | . | . | TRBJ2-2 | TRBV4-3
CASRRDTGEKLFF | TGCGCCAGCAGACGCGACACGGGTGAAAAACTGTTTTTT | . | . | TRBJ1-4 | TRBV5-1
CASSQDSGNRGGYTF | TGTGCCAGCAGCCAAGATTCGGGGAACAGGGGTGGCTACACCTTC | TRBD1 | once | TRBJ1-2 | TRBV3-1/TRBV3-2
CASSSPMNTEAFF | TGTGCCAGCAGCTCACCAATGAACACTGAAGCTTTCTTT | . | . | TRBJ1-1 | TRBV5-4
CASSLAYRDRESGYTF | TGTGCCAGCAGCTTAGCATATCGGGACAGGGAAAGCGGCTACACCTTC | TRBD1 | few | TRBJ1-2 | TRBV7-9
CASSTDGTANTEAFF | TGTGCCAGCAGCACTGACGGGACAGCGAACACTGAAGCTTTCTTT | TRBD1 | . | TRBJ1-1 | TRBV5-4
CASLGQGQETQYF | TGTGCCAGCTTAGGACAGGGCCAAGAGACCCAGTACTTC | TRBD1 | once | TRBJ2-5 | TRBV28
CASSQQNQGNGYEQYF | TGCGCCAGCAGCCAACAGAACCAGGGAAACGGCTACGAGCAGTACTTC | . | . | TRBJ2-7 | TRBV4-3
CASGLVIGTSAEAFF | TGTGCTAGTGGTTTGGTAATAGGGACGAGCGCTGAAGCTTTCTTT | . | . | TRBJ1-1 | TRBV12-5
CASSFGFTGTDTQYF | TGTGCCAGCAGCTTCGGGTTTACGGGCACAGATACGCAGTATTTT | . | . | TRBJ2-3 | TRBV7-9
CTQIRGNEQFF | TGCACCCAAATACGGGGCAATGAGCAGTTCTTC | . | . | TRBJ2-1 | TRBV20-1
CASSSGGTEAFF | TGTGCCAGCAGTTCAGGGGGCACTGAAGCTTTCTTT | TRBD1 | once | TRBJ1-1 | TRBV7-3
CASSLRDRGNTGELFF | TGTGCCAGTAGTCTCCGGGACAGGGGGAACACCGGGGAGCTGTTTTTT | TRBD1 | . | TRBJ2-2 | TRBV19
CASSDRVAGAPSWSQETQYF | TGTGCCAGCAGTGACAGGGTAGCGGGGGCCCCTTCGTGGTCTCAAGAGACCCAGTACTTC | TRBD2 | . | TRBJ2-5 | TRBV6-4
CASSQVLTGVPYEQYF | TGTGCCAGCAGCCAAGTCCTGACGGGGGTACCCTACGAGCAGTACTTC | . | . | TRBJ2-7 | TRBV3-1/TRBV3-2
CASRLQSNYGYTF | TGTGCCAGCAGATTACAGAGTAACTATGGCTACACCTTC | . | . | TRBJ1-2 | TRBV28
CASSLDPSGTQYF | TGCGCCAGCAGCTTGGACCCATCTGGGACCCAGTACTTC | . | . | TRBJ2-5 | TRBV5-1
CASSGGTSVFFEQYF | TGTGCCAGCAGTGGGGGGACTAGCGTGTTCTTCGAGCAGTACTTC | TRBD2 | once | TRBJ2-7 | TRBV28
CASSLGGSLPEQYF | TGTGCCAGCAGCTTAGGCGGGAGCTTACCCGAGCAGTACTTC | TRBD2 | . | TRBJ2-7 | TRBV11-2
CASSFSGIGTDTQYF | TGTGCCAGCAGCTTTAGCGGGATTGGGACAGATACGCAGTATTTT | TRBD2 | . | TRBJ2-3 | TRBV3-1/TRBV3-2